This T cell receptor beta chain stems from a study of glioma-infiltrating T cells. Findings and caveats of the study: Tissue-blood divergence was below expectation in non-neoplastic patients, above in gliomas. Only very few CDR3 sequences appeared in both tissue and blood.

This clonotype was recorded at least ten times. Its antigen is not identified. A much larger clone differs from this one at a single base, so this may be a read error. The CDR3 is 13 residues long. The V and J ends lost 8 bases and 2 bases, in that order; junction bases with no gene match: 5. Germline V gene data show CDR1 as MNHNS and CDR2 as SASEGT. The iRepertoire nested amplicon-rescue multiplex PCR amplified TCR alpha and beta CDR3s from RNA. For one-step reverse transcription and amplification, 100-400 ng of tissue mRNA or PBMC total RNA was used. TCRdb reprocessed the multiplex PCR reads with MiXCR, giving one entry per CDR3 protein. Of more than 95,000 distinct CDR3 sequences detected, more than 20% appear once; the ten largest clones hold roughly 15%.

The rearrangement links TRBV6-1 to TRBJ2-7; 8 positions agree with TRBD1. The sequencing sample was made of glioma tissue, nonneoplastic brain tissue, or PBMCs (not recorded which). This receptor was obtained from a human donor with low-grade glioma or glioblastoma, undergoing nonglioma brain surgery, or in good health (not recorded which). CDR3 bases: TGTGCCAGCGCAGGACAGGGAACCTACGAGCAGTACTTC. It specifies CASAGQGTYEQYF.